The source of this TCR beta chain is a study of response to subunit inactivated influenza vaccine. The table lists this clonotype with a few counts. This CDR3 spans 15 amino acids. CDR1 and CDR2 (germline): SGHTS, YDEGEE. V lost 4 bases to trimming and J lost 5 bases, with 19 bases between them. TCRdb analysed the RT-PCR reads with MiXCR anew, one entry per CDR3 protein. Of hundreds of thousands of distinct CDR3 sequences in the sample, about 8% are singletons; the top ten hold under 15%. The genes are TRBV5-8 and TRBJ2-7; D is possibly TRBD1 (7 bases). The receptor's source is a man between 50 and 69 years old who received an inactivated influenza vaccine. Sample: PBMCs from blood, taken 23 to 25 months after vaccination. The CDR3 here is CASSVRGQGGNEQYF. The CDR3 DNA follows: TGTGCCAGCAGCGTGAGAGGGCAGGGGGGTAACGAGCAGTACTTC.